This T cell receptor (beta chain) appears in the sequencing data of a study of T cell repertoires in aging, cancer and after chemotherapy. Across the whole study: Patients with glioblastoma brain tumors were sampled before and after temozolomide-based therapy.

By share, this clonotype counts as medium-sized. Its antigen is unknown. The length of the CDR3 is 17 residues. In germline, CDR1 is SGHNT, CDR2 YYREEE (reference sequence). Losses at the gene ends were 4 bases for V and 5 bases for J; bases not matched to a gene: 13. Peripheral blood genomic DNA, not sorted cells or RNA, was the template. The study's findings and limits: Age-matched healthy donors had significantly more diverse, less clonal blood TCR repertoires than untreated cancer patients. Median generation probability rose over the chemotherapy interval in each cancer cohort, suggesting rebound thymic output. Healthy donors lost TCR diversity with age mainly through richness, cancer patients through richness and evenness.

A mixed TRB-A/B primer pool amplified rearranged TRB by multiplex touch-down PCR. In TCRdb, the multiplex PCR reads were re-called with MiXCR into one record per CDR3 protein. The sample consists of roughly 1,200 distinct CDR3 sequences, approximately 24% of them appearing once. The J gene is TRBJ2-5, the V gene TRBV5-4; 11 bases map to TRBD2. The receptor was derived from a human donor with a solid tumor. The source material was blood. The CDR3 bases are TGTGCCAGCAGCGTCCTAGCGGGGGGACCTAACGGCGAGACCCAGTACTTC. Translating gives CASSVLAGGPNGETQYF.